This T cell receptor (beta chain) was identified during a study of cytomegalovirus exposure and HLA in healthy donors. Across the whole study: Among the 350 to 500 donors who were genotyped, about 80% fell in the genetic ancestry cluster that is associated with self-reported Caucasian donors.

A multiplex PCR was run with 60 Vbeta primers and 13 Jbeta primers. Only in-frame clones appear in the TCRdb table, and some are missing; sequencing was by immunoSEQ multiplex PCR. The sample has fewer than 250,000 clones; approximately 70% are singletons. Study findings and constraints: Information on immune exposure was restricted to one variable (CMV serostatus). Associated with HLA alleles at 0.05 false discovery rate in a later analysis were 15,000 to 20,000 TCR beta sequences. A later look showed TCR association rates differing by HLA locus, highest for DRB1 and lowest for HLA-C.

With respect to this clone: Antigen unknown.

The source of this sequence is a woman in her twenties or thirties in good health and CMV-seronegative. Sequencing was carried out using PBMCs.

The CDR3 DNA sequence: TGTGCCAGGGGACTAGCGGGGGGATACACAGATACGCAGTATTTT. Amino acid sequence: CARGLAGGYTDTQYF. The rearrangement joins TRBV21-1 to TRBJ2-3; the table names TRBD2, a call not compared with the DNA. TRBV21-1 is flagged as a pseudogene. This CDR3 has 15 residues.